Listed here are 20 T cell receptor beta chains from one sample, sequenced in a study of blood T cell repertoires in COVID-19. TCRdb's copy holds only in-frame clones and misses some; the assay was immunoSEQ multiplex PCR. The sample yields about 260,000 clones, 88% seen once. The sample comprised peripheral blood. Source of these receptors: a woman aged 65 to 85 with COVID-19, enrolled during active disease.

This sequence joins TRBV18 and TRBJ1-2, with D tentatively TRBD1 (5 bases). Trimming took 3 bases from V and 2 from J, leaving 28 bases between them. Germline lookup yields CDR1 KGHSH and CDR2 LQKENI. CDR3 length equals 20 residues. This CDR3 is CASSPRTIDKFNAGNYGYTF. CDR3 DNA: TGTGCCAGCTCACCGCGGACAATCGACAAGTTCAACGCTGGGAACTATGGCTACACCTTC.

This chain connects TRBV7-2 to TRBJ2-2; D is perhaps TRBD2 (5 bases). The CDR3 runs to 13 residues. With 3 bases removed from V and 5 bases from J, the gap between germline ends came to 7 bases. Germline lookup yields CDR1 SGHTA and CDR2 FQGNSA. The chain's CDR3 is CASSLDFTGELFF. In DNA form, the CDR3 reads TGTGCCAGCAGCTTGGACTTTACCGGGGAGCTGTTTTTT.

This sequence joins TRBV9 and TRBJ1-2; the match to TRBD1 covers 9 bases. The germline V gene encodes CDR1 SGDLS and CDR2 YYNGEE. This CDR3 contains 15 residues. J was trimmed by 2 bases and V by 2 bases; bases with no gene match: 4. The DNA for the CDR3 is TGTGCCAGCAGCGTTGCCGGGACAGGGAACTATGGCTACACCTTC. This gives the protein CASSVAGTGNYGYTF. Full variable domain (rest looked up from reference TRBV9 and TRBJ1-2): DSGVTQTPKHLITATGQRVTLRCSPRSGDLSVYWYQQSLDQGLQFLIQYYNGEERAKGNILERFSAQQFPDLHSELNLSSLELGDSALYFCASSVAGTGNYGYTFGSGTRLTVV.

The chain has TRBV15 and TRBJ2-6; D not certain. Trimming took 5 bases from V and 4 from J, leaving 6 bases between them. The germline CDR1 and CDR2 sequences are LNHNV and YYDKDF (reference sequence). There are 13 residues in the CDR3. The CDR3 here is CATSRVGANVLTF. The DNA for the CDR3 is TGTGCCACCAGCCGGGTGGGGGCCAACGTCCTGACTTTC. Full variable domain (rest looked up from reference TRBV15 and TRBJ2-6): DAMVIQNPRYQVTQFGKPVTLSCSQTLNHNVMYWYQQKSSQAPKLLFHYYDKDFNNEADTPDNFQSRRPNTSFCFLDIRSPGLGDTAMYLCATSRVGANVLTFGAGSRLTVL.

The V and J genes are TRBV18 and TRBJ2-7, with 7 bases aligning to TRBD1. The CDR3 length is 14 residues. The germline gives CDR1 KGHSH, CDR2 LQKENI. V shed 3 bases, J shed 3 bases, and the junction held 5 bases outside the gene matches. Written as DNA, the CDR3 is TGTGCCAGCTCACCCCCGGGACAGAGCTACGAGCAGTACTTC. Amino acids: CASSPPGQSYEQYF.

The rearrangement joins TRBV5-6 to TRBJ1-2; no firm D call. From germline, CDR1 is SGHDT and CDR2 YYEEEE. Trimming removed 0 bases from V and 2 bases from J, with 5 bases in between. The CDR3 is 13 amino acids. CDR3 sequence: CASSLGRNYGYTF. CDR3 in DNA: TGTGCCAGCAGCTTGGGGCGGAACTATGGCTACACCTTC.

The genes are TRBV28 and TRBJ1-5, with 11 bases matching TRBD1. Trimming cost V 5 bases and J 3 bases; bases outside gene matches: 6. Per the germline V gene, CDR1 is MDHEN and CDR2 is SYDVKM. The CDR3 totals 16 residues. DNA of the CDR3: TGTGCCAGCAGTCCGCCGGGACAGGGGGACAATCAGCCCCAGCATTTT. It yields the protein CASSPPGQGDNQPQHF.

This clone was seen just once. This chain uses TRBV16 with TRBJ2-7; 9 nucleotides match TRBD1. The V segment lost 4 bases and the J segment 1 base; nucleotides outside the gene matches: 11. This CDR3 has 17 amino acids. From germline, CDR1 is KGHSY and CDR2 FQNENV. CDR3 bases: TGTGCCAGCAGCCGAAATGAGGGGGGACAGGGATCCTACGAGCAGTACTTC. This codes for CASSRNEGGQGSYEQYF.

The CDR3 protein is CASSTPGLGWETQYF. In nucleotides, the CDR3 is TGTGCCAGCAGTACCCCGGGACTAGGATGGGAGACCCAGTACTTC. V is TRBV6-6 and J is TRBJ2-5, with 8 nucleotides matching TRBD2. The CDR3 extends over 15 amino acids. Germline V gene sequence: CDR1 MNHNY, CDR2 SVGAGI (reference sequence). The V gene end was trimmed by 5 bases and the J gene end by 5 bases; junction bases not matched to a gene: 10.

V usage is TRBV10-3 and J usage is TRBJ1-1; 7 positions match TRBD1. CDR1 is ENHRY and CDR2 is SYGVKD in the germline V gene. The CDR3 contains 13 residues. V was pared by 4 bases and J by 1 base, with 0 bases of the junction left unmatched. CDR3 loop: CAISGQGNTEAFF. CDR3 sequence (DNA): TGTGCCATCAGTGGACAGGGGAACACTGAAGCTTTCTTT.

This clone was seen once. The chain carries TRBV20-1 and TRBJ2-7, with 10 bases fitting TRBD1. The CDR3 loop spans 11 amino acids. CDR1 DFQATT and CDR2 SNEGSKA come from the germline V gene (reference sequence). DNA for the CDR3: TGCGGGGGACAGGGGCCCTACGAGCAGTACTTC. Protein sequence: CGGQGPYEQYF.

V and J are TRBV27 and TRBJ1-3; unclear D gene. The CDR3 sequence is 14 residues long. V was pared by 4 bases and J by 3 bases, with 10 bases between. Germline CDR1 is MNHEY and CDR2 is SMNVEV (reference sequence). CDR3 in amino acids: CASSSPYSGNTIYF. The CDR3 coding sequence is TGTGCCAGCAGTTCGCCCTACAGTGGAAACACCATATATTTT.

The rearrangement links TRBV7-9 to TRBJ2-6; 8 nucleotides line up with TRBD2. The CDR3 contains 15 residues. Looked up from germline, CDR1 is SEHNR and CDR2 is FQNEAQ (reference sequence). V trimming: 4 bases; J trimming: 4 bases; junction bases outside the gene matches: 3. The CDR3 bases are TGTGCCAGCAGCTCCCGGACTAGCGGGGCCAACGTCCTGACTTTC. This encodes CASSSRTSGANVLTF.

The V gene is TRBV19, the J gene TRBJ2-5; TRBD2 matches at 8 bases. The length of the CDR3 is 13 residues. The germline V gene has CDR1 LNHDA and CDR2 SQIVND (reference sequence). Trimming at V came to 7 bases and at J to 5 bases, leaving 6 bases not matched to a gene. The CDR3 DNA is TGTGCCAGTAACCGGGGGGGGAAGGAGACCCAGTACTTC. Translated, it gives CASNRGGKETQYF.

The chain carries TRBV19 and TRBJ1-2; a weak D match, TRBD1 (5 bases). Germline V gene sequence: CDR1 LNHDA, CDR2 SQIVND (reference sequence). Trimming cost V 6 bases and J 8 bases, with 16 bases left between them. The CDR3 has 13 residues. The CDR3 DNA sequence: TGTGCCAGTAGCCTCCCAGGGATCGGGGGCTACACCTTC. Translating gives CASSLPGIGGYTF.

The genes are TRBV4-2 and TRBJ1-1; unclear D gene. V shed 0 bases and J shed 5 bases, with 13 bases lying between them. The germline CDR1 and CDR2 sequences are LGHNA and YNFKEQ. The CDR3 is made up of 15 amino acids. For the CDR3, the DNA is TGTGCCAGCAGCCAAGATGTAGCGGGTCGGACTGAAGCTTTCTTT. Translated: CASSQDVAGRTEAFF.

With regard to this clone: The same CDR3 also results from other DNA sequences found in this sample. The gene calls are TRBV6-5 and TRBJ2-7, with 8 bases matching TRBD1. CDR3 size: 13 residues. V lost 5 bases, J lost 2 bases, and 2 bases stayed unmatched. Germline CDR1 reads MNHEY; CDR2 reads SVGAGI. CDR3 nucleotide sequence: TGTGCCAGCAGTAGGGACAGGACCTACGAGCAGTACTTC. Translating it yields CASSRDRTYEQYF.

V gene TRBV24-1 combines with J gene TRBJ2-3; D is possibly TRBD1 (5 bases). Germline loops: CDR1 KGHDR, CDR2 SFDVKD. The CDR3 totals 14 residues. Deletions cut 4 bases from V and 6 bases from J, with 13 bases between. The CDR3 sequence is CATSDGRVVDTQYF. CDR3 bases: TGTGCCACCAGTGACGGCAGGGTGGTGGATACGCAGTATTTT.

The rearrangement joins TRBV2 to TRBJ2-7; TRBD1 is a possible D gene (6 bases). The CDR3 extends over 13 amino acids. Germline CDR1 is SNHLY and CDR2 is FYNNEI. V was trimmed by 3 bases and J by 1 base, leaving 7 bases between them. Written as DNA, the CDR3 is TGTGCCAGCAGTGACGACAGGTCCTACGAGCAGTACTTC. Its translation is CASSDDRSYEQYF.

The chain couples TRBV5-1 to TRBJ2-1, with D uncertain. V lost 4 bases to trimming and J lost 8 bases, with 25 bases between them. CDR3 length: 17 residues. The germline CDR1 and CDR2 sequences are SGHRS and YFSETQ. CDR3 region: CASSLGSSSDFIDEQFF. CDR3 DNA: TGCGCCAGCAGCCTTGGTAGTAGCTCGGATTTTATCGATGAGCAGTTCTTC.